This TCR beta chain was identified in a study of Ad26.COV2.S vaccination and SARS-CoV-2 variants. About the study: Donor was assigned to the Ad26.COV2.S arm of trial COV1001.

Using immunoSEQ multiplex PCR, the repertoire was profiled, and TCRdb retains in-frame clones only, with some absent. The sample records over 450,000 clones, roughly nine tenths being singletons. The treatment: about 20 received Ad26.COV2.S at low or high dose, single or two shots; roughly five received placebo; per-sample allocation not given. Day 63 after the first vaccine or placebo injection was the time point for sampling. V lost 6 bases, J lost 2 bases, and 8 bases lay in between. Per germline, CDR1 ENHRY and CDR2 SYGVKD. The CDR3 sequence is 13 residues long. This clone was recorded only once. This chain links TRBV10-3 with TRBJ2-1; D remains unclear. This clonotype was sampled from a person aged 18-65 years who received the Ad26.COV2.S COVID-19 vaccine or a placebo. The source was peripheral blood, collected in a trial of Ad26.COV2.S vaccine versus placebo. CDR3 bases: TGTGCCATCAGAGACAAAACCTACAATGAGCAGTTCTTC. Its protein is CAIRDKTYNEQFF.